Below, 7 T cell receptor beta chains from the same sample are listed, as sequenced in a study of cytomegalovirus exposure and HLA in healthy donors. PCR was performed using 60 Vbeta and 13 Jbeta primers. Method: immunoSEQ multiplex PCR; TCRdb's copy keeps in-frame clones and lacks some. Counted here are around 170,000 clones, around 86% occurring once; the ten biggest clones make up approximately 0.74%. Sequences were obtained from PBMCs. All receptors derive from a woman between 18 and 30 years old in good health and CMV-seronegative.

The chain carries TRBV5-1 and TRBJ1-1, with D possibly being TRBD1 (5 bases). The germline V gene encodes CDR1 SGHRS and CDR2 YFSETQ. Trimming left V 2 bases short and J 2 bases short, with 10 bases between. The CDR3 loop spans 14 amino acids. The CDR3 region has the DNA TGCGCCAGCAGCTTTGGGGACTTCAACACTGAAGCTTTCTTT. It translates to CASSFGDFNTEAFF. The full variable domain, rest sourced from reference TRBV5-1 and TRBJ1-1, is KAGVTQTPRYLIKTRGQQVTLSCSPISGHRSVSWYQQTPGQGLQFLFEYFSETQRNKGNFPGRFSGRQFSNSRSEMNVSTLELGDSALYLCASSFGDFNTEAFFGQGTRLTVV.

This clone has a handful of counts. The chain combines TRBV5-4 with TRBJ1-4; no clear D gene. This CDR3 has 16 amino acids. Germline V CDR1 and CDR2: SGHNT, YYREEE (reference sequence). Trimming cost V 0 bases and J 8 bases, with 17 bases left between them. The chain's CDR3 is CASSLGGQWASEKLFF. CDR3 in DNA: TGTGCCAGCAGCTTGGGTGGGCAGTGGGCGAGCGAAAAACTGTTTTTT.

The CDR3 is CSAQRQGDTEAFF. As DNA, the CDR3 is TGCAGCGCCCAAAGACAGGGAGATACTGAAGCTTTCTTT. This chain joins TRBV29-1 and TRBJ1-1, with TRBD1 matching 7 bases. Looked up from germline, CDR1 is SQVTM and CDR2 is ANQGSEA. J was trimmed by 5 bases and V by 7 bases; bases with no gene match: 10. This CDR3 has 13 residues.

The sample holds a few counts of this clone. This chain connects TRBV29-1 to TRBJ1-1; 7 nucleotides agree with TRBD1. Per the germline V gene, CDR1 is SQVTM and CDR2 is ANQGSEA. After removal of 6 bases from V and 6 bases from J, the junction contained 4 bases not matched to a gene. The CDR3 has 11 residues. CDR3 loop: CSVLGTAEAFF. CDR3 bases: TGCAGCGTCCTCGGGACAGCTGAAGCTTTCTTT. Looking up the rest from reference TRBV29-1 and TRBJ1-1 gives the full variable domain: SAVISQKPSRDICQRGTSLTIQCQVDSQVTMMFWYRQQPGQSLTLIATANQGSEATYESGFVIDKFPISRPNLTFSTLTVSNMSPEDSSIYLCSVLGTAEAFFGQGTRLTVV.

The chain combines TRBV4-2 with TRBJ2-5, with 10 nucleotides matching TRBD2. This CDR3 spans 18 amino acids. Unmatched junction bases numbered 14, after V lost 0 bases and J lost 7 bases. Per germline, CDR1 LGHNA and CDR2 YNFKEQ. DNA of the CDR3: TGTGCCAGCAGCCAAGATCCGTTCGTGTTAGCGGGGGGCGTGACCCAGTACTTC. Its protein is CASSQDPFVLAGGVTQYF.

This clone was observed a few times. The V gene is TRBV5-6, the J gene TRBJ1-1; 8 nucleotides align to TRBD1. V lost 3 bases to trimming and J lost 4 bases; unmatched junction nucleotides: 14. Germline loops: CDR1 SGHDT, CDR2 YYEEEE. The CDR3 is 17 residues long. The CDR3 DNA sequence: TGTGCCAGCAGCTGGAGTATGCACCGCAGGGGGCTCACTGAAGCTTTCTTT. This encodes CASSWSMHRRGLTEAFF.

CDR3 sequence reads: CASGRTKAFF. DNA of the CDR3: TGTGCCAGTGGGCGGACAAAAGCTTTCTTT. V and J are TRBV19 and TRBJ1-1, with TRBD1 as a possible D gene (5 bases). With 8 bases removed from V and 9 bases from J, the gap between germline ends came to 10 bases. CDR3 length: 10 residues. Germline-derived CDR1 and CDR2 are LNHDA and SQIVND (reference sequence).